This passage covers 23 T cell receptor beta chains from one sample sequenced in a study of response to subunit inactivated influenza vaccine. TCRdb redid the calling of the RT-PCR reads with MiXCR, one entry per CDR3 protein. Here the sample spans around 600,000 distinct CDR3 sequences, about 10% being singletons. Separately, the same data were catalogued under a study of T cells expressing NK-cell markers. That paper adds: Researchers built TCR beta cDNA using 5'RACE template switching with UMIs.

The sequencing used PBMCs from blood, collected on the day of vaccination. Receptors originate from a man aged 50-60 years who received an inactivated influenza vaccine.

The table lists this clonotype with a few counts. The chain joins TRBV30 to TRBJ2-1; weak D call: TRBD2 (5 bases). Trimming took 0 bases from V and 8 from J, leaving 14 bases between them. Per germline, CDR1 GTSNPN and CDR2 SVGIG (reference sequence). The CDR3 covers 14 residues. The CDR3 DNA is TGTGCCTGGAGTGTCGGGGTAATGGGCGATGAGCAGTTCTTC. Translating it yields CAWSVGVMGDEQFF.

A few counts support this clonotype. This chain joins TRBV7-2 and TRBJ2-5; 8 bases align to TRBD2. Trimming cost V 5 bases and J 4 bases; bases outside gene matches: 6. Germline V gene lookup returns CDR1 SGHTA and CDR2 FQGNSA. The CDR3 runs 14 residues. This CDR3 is CASSPLAGSETQYF. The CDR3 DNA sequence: TGTGCCAGCAGCCCGTTAGCGGGGTCAGAGACCCAGTACTTC.

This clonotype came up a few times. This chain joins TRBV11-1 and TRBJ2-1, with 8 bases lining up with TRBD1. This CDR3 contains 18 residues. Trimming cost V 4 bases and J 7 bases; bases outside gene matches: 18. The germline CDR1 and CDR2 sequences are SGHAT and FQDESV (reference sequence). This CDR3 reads CASSSPFYSRTGRNEQFF. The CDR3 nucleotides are TGTGCCAGCAGCTCCCCCTTTTATAGCCGGACAGGGAGGAATGAGCAGTTCTTC.

CDR3 in DNA: TGCGCCAGCAGCTTGGGCCAGGGGCTCACCGGGGAGCTGTTTTTT. Translation gives CASSLGQGLTGELFF. The rearrangement uses TRBV5-1 and TRBJ2-2, with TRBD1 as a possible D gene (6 bases). The CDR3 has 15 amino acids. Germline values: CDR1 SGHRS, CDR2 YFSETQ. Trimming shortened V by 0 bases and J by 4 bases, and 10 bases separated the two germline ends.

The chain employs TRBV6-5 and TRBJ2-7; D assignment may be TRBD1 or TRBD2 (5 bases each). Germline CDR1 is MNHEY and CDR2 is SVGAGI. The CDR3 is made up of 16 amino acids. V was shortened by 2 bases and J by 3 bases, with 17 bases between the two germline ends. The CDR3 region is CASSYVSRGAYYEQYF. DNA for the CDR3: TGTGCCAGCAGTTACGTGTCGAGGGGAGCCTACTACGAGCAGTACTTC.

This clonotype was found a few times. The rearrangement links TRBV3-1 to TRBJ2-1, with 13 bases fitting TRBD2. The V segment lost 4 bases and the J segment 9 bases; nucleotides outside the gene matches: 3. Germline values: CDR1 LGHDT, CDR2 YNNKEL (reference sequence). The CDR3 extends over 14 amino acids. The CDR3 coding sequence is TGTGCCAGCAGCCCCCGACTAGCGGGAGGTGAGCAGTTCTTC. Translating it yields CASSPRLAGGEQFF.

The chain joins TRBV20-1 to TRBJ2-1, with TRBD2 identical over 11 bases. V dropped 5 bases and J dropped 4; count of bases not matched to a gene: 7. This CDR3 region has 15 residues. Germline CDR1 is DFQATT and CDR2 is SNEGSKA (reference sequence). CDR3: CSARGLAELYNEQFF. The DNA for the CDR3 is TGCAGTGCTCGGGGACTAGCGGAGCTTTACAATGAGCAGTTCTTC.

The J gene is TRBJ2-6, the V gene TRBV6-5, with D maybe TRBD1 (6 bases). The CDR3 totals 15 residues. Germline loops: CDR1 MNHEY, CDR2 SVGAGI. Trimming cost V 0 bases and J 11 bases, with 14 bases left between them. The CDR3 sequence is CASSYSTGQRDVLTF. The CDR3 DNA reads TGTGCCAGCAGTTACTCGACGGGACAAAGGGACGTCCTGACTTTC.

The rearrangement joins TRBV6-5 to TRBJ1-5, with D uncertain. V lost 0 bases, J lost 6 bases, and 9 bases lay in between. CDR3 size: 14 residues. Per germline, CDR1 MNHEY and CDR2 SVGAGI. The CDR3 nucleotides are TGTGCCAGCAGTTACTCGACGCCCCCTCAGCCCCAGCATTTT. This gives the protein CASSYSTPPQPQHF.

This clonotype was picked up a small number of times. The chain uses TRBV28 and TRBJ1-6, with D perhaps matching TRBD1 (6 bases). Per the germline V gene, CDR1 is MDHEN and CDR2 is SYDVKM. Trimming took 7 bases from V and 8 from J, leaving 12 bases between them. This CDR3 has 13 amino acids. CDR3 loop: CASNRKGDSPLHF. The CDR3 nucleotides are TGTGCCAGCAACCGGAAGGGGGATTCACCCCTCCACTTT.

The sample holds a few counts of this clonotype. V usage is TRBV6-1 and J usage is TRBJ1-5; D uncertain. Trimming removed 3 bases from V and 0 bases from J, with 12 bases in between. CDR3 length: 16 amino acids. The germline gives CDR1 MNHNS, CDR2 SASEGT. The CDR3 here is CASSEGQAYSNQPQHF. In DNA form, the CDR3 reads TGTGCCAGCAGTGAGGGTCAGGCCTATAGCAATCAGCCCCAGCATTTT.

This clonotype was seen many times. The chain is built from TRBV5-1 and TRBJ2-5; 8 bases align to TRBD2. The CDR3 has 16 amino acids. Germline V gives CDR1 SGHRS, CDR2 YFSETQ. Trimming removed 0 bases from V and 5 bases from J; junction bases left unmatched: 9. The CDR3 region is CASSLDPGLVAETQYF. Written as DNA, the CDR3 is TGCGCCAGCAGCTTGGACCCGGGACTAGTGGCGGAGACCCAGTACTTC. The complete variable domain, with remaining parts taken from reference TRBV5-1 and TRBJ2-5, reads KAGVTQTPRYLIKTRGQQVTLSCSPISGHRSVSWYQQTPGQGLQFLFEYFSETQRNKGNFPGRFSGRQFSNSRSEMNVSTLELGDSALYLCASSLDPGLVAETQYFGPGTRLLVL.

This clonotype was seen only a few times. The CDR3 coding sequence is TGTGCCAGCAGCCCTAAACCCACGGGGGGAGGCTACGAGCAGTACTTC. This gives the protein CASSPKPTGGGYEQYF. V gene TRBV9 combines with J gene TRBJ2-7; TRBD2 agrees at 7 bases. Germline assignment: CDR1 SGDLS and CDR2 YYNGEE. V shed 4 bases and J 3 bases; nucleotides not matched to a gene: 13. CDR3 length: 16 amino acids.

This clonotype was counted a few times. The CDR3 reads CASSSEIDRAHGYTF. The CDR3 bases are TGTGCCAGCAGTTCCGAAATTGACAGGGCCCATGGCTACACCTTC. The chain combines TRBV6-5 with TRBJ1-2; TRBD1 matches at 7 bases. Germline V gene lookup returns CDR1 MNHEY and CDR2 SVGAGI. Unmatched junction bases numbered 11, after V lost 4 bases and J lost 6 bases. The CDR3 consists of 15 residues.

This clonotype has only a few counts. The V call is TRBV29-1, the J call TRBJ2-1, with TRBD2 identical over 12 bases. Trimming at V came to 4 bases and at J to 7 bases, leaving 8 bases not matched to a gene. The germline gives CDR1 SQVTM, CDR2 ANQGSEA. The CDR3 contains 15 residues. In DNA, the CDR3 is TGCAGCGTTGCCCCGAGACTAGCGGGAGAGAATGAGCAGTTCTTC. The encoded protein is CSVAPRLAGENEQFF.

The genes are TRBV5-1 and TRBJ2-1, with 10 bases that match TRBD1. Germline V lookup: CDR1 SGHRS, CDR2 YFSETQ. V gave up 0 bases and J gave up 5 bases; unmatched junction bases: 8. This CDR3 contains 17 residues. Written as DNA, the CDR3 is TGCGCCAGCAGCTTGGGACCGGGACAGGGGCAAAACAATGAGCAGTTCTTC. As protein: CASSLGPGQGQNNEQFF.

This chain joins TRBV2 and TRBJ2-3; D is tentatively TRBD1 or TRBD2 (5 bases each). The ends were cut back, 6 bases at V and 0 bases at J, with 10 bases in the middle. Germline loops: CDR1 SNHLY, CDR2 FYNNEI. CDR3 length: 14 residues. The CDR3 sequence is CASSGTDSTDTQYF. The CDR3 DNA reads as TGTGCCAGCAGCGGGACGGACAGCACAGATACGCAGTATTTT.

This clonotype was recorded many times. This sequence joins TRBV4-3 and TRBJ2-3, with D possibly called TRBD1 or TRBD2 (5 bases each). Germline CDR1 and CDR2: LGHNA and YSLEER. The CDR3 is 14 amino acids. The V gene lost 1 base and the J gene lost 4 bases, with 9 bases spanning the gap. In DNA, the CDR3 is TGCGCCAGCAGCCAAGGATCGGGGCCAGATACGCAGTATTTT. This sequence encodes CASSQGSGPDTQYF.

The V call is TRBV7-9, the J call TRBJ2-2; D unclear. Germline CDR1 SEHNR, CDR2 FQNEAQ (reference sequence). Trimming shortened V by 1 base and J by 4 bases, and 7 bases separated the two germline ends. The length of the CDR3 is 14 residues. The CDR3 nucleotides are TGTGCCAGCAGCTTAGAATTCCCCACCGGGGAGCTGTTTTTT. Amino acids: CASSLEFPTGELFF.

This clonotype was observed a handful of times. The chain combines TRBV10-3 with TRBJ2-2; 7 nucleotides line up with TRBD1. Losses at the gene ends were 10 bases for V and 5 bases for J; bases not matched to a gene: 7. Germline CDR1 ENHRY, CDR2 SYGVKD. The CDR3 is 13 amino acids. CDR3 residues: CATGTEWTGELFF. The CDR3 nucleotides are TGTGCCACCGGGACAGAGTGGACCGGGGAGCTGTTTTTT.

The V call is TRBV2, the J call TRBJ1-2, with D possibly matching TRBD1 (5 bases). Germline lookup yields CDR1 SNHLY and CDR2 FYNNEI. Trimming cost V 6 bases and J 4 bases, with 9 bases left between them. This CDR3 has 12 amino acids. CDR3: CASRPGTYGYTF. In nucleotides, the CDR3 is TGTGCCAGCAGGCCCGGGACCTATGGCTACACCTTC.

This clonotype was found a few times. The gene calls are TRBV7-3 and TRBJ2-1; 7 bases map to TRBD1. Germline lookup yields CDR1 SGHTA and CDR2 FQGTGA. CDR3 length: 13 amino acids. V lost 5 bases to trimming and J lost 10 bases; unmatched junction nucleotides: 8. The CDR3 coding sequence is TGTGCCAGCAGCCGCGGACGGGACAGCGAGCAGTTCTTC. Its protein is CASSRGRDSEQFF.

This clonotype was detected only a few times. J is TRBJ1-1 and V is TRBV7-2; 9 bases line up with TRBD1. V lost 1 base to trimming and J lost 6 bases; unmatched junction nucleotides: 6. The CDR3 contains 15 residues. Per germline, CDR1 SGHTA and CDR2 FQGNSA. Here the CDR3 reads CASSLDPGQGSEAFF. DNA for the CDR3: TGTGCCAGCAGCTTAGATCCGGGACAGGGCTCTGAAGCTTTCTTT.